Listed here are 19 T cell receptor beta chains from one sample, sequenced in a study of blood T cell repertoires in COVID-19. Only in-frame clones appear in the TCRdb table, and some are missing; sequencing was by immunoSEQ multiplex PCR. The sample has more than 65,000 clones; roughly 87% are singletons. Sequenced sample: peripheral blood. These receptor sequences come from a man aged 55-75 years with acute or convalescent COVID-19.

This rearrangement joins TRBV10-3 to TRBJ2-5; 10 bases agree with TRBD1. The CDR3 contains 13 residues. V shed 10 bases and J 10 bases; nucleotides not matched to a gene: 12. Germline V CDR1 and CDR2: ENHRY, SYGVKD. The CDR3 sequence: CATRPGTGEYQYF. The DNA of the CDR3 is TGTGCCACCCGCCCTGGGACAGGGGAATACCAGTACTTC.

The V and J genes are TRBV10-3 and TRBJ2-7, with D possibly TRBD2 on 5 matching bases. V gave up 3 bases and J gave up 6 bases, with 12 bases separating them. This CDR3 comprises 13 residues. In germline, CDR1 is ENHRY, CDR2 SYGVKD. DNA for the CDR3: TGTGCCATCAGTGAACGGGGTACTGGCGAGCAGTACTTC. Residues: CAISERGTGEQYF.

CDR3 loop: CASSAQGSGEKLFF. The CDR3 DNA sequence: TGTGCCAGCAGTGCTCAGGGGTCGGGTGAAAAACTGTTTTTT. The chain employs TRBV2 and TRBJ1-4, with a tentative D call TRBD1 (6 bases). The CDR3 loop spans 14 amino acids. Per germline, CDR1 SNHLY and CDR2 FYNNEI. V gave up 4 bases and J gave up 7 bases, with 13 bases separating them.

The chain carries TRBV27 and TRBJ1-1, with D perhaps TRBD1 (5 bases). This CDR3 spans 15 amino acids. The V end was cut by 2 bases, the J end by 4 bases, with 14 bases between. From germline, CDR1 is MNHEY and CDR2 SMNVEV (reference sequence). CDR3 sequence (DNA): TGTGCCAGCAGTTTAGCTTTGACAGCATCCACTGAAGCTTTCTTT. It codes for CASSLALTASTEAFF.

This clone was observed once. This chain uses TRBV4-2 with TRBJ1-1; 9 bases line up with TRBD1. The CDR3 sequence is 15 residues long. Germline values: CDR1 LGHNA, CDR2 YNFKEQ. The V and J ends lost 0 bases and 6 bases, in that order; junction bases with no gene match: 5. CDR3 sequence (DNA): TGTGCCAGCAGCCAAGACTCGGACAGGGGCCCTGAAGCTTTCTTT. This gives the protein CASSQDSDRGPEAFF.

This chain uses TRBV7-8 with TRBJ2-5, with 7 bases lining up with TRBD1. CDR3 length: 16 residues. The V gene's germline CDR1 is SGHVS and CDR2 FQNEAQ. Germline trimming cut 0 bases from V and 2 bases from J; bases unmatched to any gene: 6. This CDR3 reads CASSLADETGQETQYF. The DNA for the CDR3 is TGTGCCAGCAGCTTAGCAGATGAGACAGGGCAAGAGACCCAGTACTTC.

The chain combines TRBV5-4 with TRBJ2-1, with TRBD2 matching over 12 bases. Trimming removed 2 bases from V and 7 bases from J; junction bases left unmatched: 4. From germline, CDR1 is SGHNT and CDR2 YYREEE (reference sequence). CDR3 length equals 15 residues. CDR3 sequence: CASSLLAGGKNEQFF. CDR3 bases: TGTGCCAGCAGCTTACTAGCGGGGGGCAAGAATGAGCAGTTCTTC.

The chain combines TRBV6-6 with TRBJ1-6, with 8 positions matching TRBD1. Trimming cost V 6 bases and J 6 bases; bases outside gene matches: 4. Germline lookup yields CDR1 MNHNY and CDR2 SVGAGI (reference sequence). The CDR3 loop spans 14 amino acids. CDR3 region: CASSIDRGNSPLHF. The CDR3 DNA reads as TGTGCCAGCAGCATCGACAGGGGTAATTCACCCCTCCACTTT.

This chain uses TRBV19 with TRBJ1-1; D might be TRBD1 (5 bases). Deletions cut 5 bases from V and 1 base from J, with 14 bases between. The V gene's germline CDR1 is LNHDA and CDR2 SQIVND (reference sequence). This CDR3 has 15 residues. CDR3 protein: CASSGGGEWNTEAFF. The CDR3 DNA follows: TGTGCCAGTAGTGGGGGAGGGGAGTGGAACACTGAAGCTTTCTTT.

The CDR3 nucleotides are TGCGCCAGCAGCCTACTGGGACTAGCGGGGGGCACAGATACGCAGTATTTT. Amino acid sequence: CASSLLGLAGGTDTQYF. This chain uses TRBV5-1 with TRBJ2-3; 14 positions match TRBD2. The trim removed 4 bases at V and 1 base at J, leaving 5 bases unmatched. This CDR3 has 17 amino acids. Germline values: CDR1 SGHRS, CDR2 YFSETQ. The variable domain in full, with the rest retrieved from reference TRBV5-1 and TRBJ2-3, is KAGVTQTPRYLIKTRGQQVTLSCSPISGHRSVSWYQQTPGQGLQFLFEYFSETQRNKGNFPGRFSGRQFSNSRSEMNVSTLELGDSALYLCASSLLGLAGGTDTQYFGPGTRLTVL.

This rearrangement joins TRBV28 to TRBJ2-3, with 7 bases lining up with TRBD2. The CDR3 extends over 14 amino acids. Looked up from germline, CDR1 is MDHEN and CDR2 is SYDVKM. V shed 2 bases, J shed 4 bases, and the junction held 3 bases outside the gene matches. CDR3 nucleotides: TGTGCCAGCAGTTTAGGGGGGGGATCAGATACGCAGTATTTT. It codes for CASSLGGGSDTQYF.

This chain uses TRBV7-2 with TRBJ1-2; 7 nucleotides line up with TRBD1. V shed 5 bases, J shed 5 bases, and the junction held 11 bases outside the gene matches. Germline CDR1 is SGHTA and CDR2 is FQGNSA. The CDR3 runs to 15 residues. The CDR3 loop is CASSVRTGKDYGYTF. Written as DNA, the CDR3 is TGTGCCAGCAGCGTCAGGACAGGAAAGGATTATGGCTACACCTTC.

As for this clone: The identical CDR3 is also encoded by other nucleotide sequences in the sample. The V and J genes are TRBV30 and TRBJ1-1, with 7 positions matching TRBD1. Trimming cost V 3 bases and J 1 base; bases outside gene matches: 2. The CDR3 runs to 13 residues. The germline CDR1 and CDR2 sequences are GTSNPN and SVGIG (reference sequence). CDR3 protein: CAWSQGGNTEAFF. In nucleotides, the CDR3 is TGTGCCTGGAGCCAGGGGGGGAACACTGAAGCTTTCTTT.

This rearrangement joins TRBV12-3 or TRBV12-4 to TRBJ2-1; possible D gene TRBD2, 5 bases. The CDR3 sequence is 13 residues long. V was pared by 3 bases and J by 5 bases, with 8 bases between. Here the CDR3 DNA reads TGTGCCAGCAGTTTGAGCGGAAACAATGAGCAGTTCTTC. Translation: CASSLSGNNEQFF.

CDR3 region: CATSMDKGAGDTQYF. DNA for the CDR3: TGTGCCACCAGCATGGACAAGGGGGCTGGAGATACGCAGTATTTT. The chain is built from TRBV15 and TRBJ2-3, with 7 bases lining up with TRBD1. This CDR3 contains 15 residues. The trim removed 4 bases at V and 5 bases at J, leaving 9 bases unmatched. Germline values: CDR1 LNHNV, CDR2 YYDKDF (reference sequence). Full variable domain (remainder filled in from reference TRBV15 and TRBJ2-3): DAMVIQNPRYQVTQFGKPVTLSCSQTLNHNVMYWYQQKSSQAPKLLFHYYDKDFNNEADTPDNFQSRRPNTSFCFLDIRSPGLGDTAMYLCATSMDKGAGDTQYFGPGTRLTVL.

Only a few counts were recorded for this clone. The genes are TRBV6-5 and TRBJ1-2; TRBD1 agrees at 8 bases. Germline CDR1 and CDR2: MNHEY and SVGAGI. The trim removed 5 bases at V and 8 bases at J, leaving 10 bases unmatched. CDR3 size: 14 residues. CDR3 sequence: CASSRDRGTGGYTF. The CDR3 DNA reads TGTGCCAGCAGTCGCGACAGGGGAACGGGGGGCTACACCTTC.

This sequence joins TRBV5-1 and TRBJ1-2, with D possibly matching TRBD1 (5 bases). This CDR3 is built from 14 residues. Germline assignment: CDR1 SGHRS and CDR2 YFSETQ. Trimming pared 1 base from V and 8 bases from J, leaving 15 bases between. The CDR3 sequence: CASSLSDQGGGYTF. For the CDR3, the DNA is TGCGCCAGCAGCTTGAGTGATCAGGGCGGCGGCTACACCTTC.

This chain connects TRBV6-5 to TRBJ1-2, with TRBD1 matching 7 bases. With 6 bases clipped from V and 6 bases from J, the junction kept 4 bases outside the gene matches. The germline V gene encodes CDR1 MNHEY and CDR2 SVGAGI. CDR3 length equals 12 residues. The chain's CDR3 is CASSRGSDGYTF. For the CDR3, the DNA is TGTGCCAGCAGCAGGGGGTCGGATGGCTACACCTTC.

The CDR3 sequence: CASSVGRGGAGGEKLFF. CDR3 in DNA: TGTGCCAGCAGCGTAGGGAGAGGGGGCGCCGGGGGTGAAAAACTGTTTTTT. The chain carries TRBV9 and TRBJ1-4; 7 nucleotides align to TRBD1. The V segment lost 0 bases and the J segment 7 bases; nucleotides outside the gene matches: 12. The germline CDR1 and CDR2 sequences are SGDLS and YYNGEE. The CDR3 runs 17 residues. The full variable domain, completed using reference TRBV9 and TRBJ1-4, is DSGVTQTPKHLITATGQRVTLRCSPRSGDLSVYWYQQSLDQGLQFLIQYYNGEERAKGNILERFSAQQFPDLHSELNLSSLELGDSALYFCASSVGRGGAGGEKLFFGSGTQLSVL.